The following is a T cell receptor beta chain sequence with its context. Its antigen is currently unknown. The data belong to a study of shared clonotypes between healthy human individuals. Study-wide background: Aged between 18 and 49, the donors were a couple of women and three men.

The healthy adult donors were HIV-negative and reported no recent acute infections or vaccinations. In unsorted samples, genomic DNA was obtained using 90 million to 95 million PBMCs. Assay: immunoSEQ multiplex PCR; the TCRdb copy retains only in-frame clones and omits some. Among around 500,000 clones listed, about four fifths were seen once. Regarding the study as a whole: The expectation was that sequencing depth would affect clonotype sharing among donors.

Germline lookup yields CDR1 MNHNS and CDR2 SASEGT. CDR3 length equals 13 residues. V was cut by 2 bases and J by 4 bases, with 6 bases left in between. This clonotype originated in a woman in her thirties or forties in good health. Some clones in this sample may be carry-over from other donors' samples. Sequenced: PBMCs. J is TRBJ2-1 and V is TRBV6-1, with D possibly matching TRBD2 (5 bases). The CDR3 protein is CASSEPGYNEQFF. In DNA form, the CDR3 reads TGTGCCAGCAGTGAACCGGGATACAATGAGCAGTTCTTC.